A selection of T cell receptor beta chains follows, all from one sample in a study of blood T cell repertoires in COVID-19. Using immunoSEQ multiplex PCR, the repertoire was profiled, and TCRdb retains in-frame clones only, with some absent. The table lists about 190,000 clones, around 88% of them singletons. Sequencing used PBMCs or T cells enriched from blood (not recorded which). The receptors stem from a woman in her 30s who had recovered from COVID-19. Each CDR3 is given with its conserved first and last residue. D genes are given only for firm matches. Size is omitted from some rows. Given values are once, few, many or a class for expanded clones.

>TRBV5-5|TRBD2|.|TRBJ2-7
CASSSGGLAVYEQYF
TGTGCCAGCAGCTCCGGTGGACTAGCGGTCTACGAGCAGTACTTC
>TRBV11-3|TRBD2|.|TRBJ2-1
CASSLDAGGPGNEQFF
TGTGCCAGCAGCTTAGATGCGGGAGGGCCTGGGAATGAGCAGTTCTTC
>TRBV19|.|.|TRBJ1-1
CASSISGDTEAFF
TGTGCCAGTAGTATCTCGGGGGACACTGAAGCTTTCTTT
>TRBV4-1|.|.|TRBJ2-1
CASSQGYGDSRSVEQFF
TGCGCCAGCAGCCAAGGTTACGGTGATAGCCGGTCAGTTGAGCAGTTCTTC
>TRBV28|.|once|TRBJ2-1
CASSRRGPYNEQFF
TGTGCCAGCAGTCGGAGGGGGCCCTACAATGAGCAGTTCTTC
>TRBV5-6|TRBD1|.|TRBJ2-7
CATALSYRGRLNYEQYF
TGTGCCACAGCTTTATCCTACAGGGGGCGGCTTAACTACGAGCAGTACTTC
>TRBV19|.|.|TRBJ1-2
CASRTRGGYSNYGYTF
TGTGCCAGTAGGACTCGAGGAGGGTATAGTAACTATGGCTACACCTTC
>TRBV7-6|.|.|TRBJ2-5
CASSQQETQYF
TGTGCCAGCAGTCAACAAGAGACCCAGTACTTC
>TRBV4-1|TRBD1|.|TRBJ2-7
CASSLYRGGMAYEQYF
TGCGCCAGCAGCCTTTACAGGGGTGGGATGGCCTACGAGCAGTACTTC
>TRBV7-7|.|once|TRBJ2-2
CASSLDRPPPHGELFF
TGTGCCAGCAGCTTAGACAGACCTCCCCCCCACGGGGAGCTGTTTTTT
>TRBV6-5|.|.|TRBJ2-7
CASSRTSSSYEQYF
TGTGCCAGCAGCCGGACAAGTAGCTCCTACGAGCAGTACTTC
>TRBV11-2|.|.|TRBJ1-2
CASSQGRASNYGYTF
TGTGCCAGCAGCCAAGGGAGAGCTTCTAACTATGGCTACACCTTC
>TRBV12-3/TRBV12-4|.|.|TRBJ2-1
CASRLEVGNEQFF
TGTGCCAGCAGGCTAGAGGTTGGGAATGAGCAGTTCTTC
>TRBV7-9|TRBD2|.|TRBJ2-7
CASSSQPFKREAYEQYF
TGTGCCAGCAGTTCCCAACCTTTCAAGCGGGAGGCCTACGAGCAGTACTTC
>TRBV19|.|.|TRBJ2-7
CASSWDGGYEQYF
TGTGCCAGTAGTTGGGACGGGGGATACGAGCAGTACTTC
>TRBV5-1|TRBD2|many|TRBJ2-7
CASSLTSGSYEQYF
TGCGCCAGCAGCTTGACTAGCGGCTCCTACGAGCAGTACTTC
>TRBV4-2|.|.|TRBJ2-7
CASSQEWQGYYEQYF
TGTGCCAGCAGCCAAGAGTGGCAGGGGTATTACGAGCAGTACTTC
>TRBV11-2|.|once|TRBJ1-1
CASSFREMNTEAFF
TGTGCCAGCAGCTTTCGGGAAATGAACACTGAAGCTTTCTTT
>TRBV6-5|TRBD1|few|TRBJ1-4
CASSSDRDANEKLFF
TGTGCCAGCAGTTCCGACAGGGATGCTAATGAAAAACTGTTTTTT
>TRBV7-9|.|.|TRBJ1-6
CASSLVGGPRSPLHF
TGTGCCAGCAGCTTAGTAGGGGGACCCAGGTCACCCCTCCACTTT
>TRBV21-1|.|.|TRBJ2-7
CASSTPGTGNWVHEQYF
TGTGCCAGCAGCACTCCCGGGACAGGTAATTGGGTCCACGAGCAGTACTTC
>TRBV25-1|TRBD1|.|TRBJ1-5
CASSRTGNQPQHF
TGTGCCAGCAGTAGGACAGGGAATCAGCCCCAGCATTTT